This T cell receptor (beta chain) was identified in a study of early T cells in non-severe SARS-CoV-2 infection. Overall study results and limits: There was a bias toward anti-spike CD8 responses in VDJdb matching, which missed private and CD4 specificities.

Researchers tagged individual cDNA molecules with unique molecular identifiers. TCRdb reprocessed the 5' RACE reads with MiXCR, giving one entry per CDR3 protein. Of about 64,000 distinct CDR3 sequences in the sample, around 12% were seen once. The sample holds many counts of this clonotype. Its antigen is still unknown. The CDR3 contains 16 residues. Per germline, CDR1 SGHVS and CDR2 FQNEAQ. The V gene lost 2 bases and the J gene lost 2 bases, with 14 bases spanning the gap. The receptor was isolated from an adult who was a healthcare worker with PCR-confirmed SARS-CoV-2 infection or an uninfected control (not recorded which). J is TRBJ2-3 and V is TRBV7-8, with D hard to call. Here the sequenced sample was whole blood, taken at baseline. As DNA, the CDR3 is TGTGCCAGCAGCTTAAGTTCTGGCGGCCCCACAGATACGCAGTATTTT. This gives the protein CASSLSSGGPTDTQYF.